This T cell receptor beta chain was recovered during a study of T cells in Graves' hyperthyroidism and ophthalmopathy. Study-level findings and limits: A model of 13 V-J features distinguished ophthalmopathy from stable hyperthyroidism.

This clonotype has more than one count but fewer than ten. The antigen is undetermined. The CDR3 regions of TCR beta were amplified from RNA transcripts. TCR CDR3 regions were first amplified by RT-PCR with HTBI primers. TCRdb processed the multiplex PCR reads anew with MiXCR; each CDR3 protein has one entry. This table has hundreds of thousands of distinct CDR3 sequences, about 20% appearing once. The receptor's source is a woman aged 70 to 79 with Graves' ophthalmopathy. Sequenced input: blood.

CDR3 residues: CASSVGGRGHVNYGYTF. The CDR3 DNA sequence: TGTGCCAGCAGCGTAGGTGGCAGGGGGCACGTTAACTATGGCTACACCTTC. The chain has TRBV9 and TRBJ1-2; 8 bases map to TRBD1. The CDR3 covers 17 residues. Trimming took 0 bases from V and 1 from J; bases not matched to a gene: 8. CDR1 SGDLS and CDR2 YYNGEE come from the germline V gene.